These 9 T cell receptor beta chains came from one sample sequenced in a study of persistence of HIV-infected CD4 T cells. The libraries were made with immunoSEQ version 4 in survey mode. The data were produced by immunoSEQ multiplex PCR, yet TCRdb's version contains in-frame clones alone and is incomplete. Of about 40,000 clones detected, around 82% appear once; the ten largest clones hold 12% to 15%. Cells were stimulated with overlapping HIV-1 Gag 15-mer peptides. CD40L/CD69 double-negative CD45RO-high memory CD4+ T cells were collected. No antigen is known for these receptors. Sequenced material: CD4+ T cells sorted from PBMCs after roughly 20-hour stimulation, taken from a patient who received antiretroviral therapy. The receptor source for this set is an adult man with HIV who was CMV-seropositive.

The rearrangement links TRBV18 to TRBJ1-5, with a weak D call TRBD1 (5 bases). Germline V gives CDR1 KGHSH, CDR2 LQKENI. V was pared by 2 bases and J by 1 base, with 9 bases between. The CDR3 runs to 15 residues. CDR3 in amino acids: CASSPWGGSNQPQHF. DNA for the CDR3: TGTGCCAGCTCACCATGGGGGGGAAGCAATCAGCCCCAGCATTTT.

This clone turned up a few times. V is TRBV7-2 and J is TRBJ2-7; 9 positions match TRBD1. Germline-derived CDR1 and CDR2 are SGHTA and FQGNSA. The ends lost 5 bases at V and 6 bases at J; junction bases unmatched: 11. The CDR3 is 15 residues long. Here the CDR3 reads CASSQDSRTGAEQYF. CDR3 nucleotides: TGTGCCAGCAGCCAAGATTCGAGGACAGGGGCCGAGCAGTACTTC.

This clone was seen once. The genes are TRBV9 and TRBJ2-1; possibly TRBD1 or TRBD2 for D (5 bases each). The CDR3 contains 14 residues. Trimming left V 2 bases short and J 10 bases short, with 16 bases between. Germline V gives CDR1 SGDLS, CDR2 YYNGEE. CDR3 DNA: TGTGCCAGCAGCGTGTATTCCCTGGGGGTGGAGCAGTTCTTC. It translates to CASSVYSLGVEQFF.

The chain links TRBV6-5 to TRBJ1-2; TRBD1 matches at 11 bases. Germline lookup yields CDR1 MNHEY and CDR2 SVGAGI. After removal of 6 bases from V and 4 bases from J, the junction contained 1 base not matched to a gene. CDR3 length equals 13 residues. The CDR3: CASSGTGGYGYTF. The CDR3 DNA is TGTGCCAGCAGCGGGACAGGGGGCTATGGCTACACCTTC.

The gene calls are TRBV2 and TRBJ2-5; weak D call: TRBD1 (6 bases). The germline V and J ends were trimmed by 6 bases and 4 bases, with 12 bases remaining between them. CDR3 length: 13 residues. From germline, CDR1 is SNHLY and CDR2 FYNNEI. The CDR3 DNA reads as TGTGCCAGCAGAGGAACAGGGAGAGAGACCCAGTACTTC. This translates into CASRGTGRETQYF. Full variable domain (outside the CDR3, taken from reference TRBV2 and TRBJ2-5): EPEVTQTPSHQVTQMGQEVILRCVPISNHLYFYWYRQILGQKVEFLVSFYNNEISEKSEIFDDQFSVERPDGSNFTLKIRSTKLEDSAMYFCASRGTGRETQYFGPGTRLLVL.

Points on this clone: This specimen includes other DNA sequences encoding the same CDR3. The chain combines TRBV10-3 with TRBJ1-2; 10 bases map to TRBD1. CDR3 length equals 14 residues. The V segment lost 9 bases and the J segment 9 bases; nucleotides outside the gene matches: 13. Germline V gene lookup returns CDR1 ENHRY and CDR2 SYGVKD. The DNA for the CDR3 is TGTGCCATTGAGCCGGGACAGGGGACGCATCGCTACACCTTC. It codes for CAIEPGQGTHRYTF.

The J gene is TRBJ1-1, the V gene TRBV9; unclear D gene. Trimming shortened V by 4 bases and J by 1 base, and 17 bases separated the two germline ends. Germline V lookup: CDR1 SGDLS, CDR2 YYNGEE. The CDR3 contains 16 residues. CDR3 bases: TGTGCCAGCAGCCTTGGCGGGCCGAACACGAACACTGAAGCTTTCTTT. It encodes CASSLGGPNTNTEAFF.

The chain employs TRBV7-2 and TRBJ2-1; D remains ambiguous. Trimming pared 8 bases from V and 0 bases from J, leaving 11 bases between. The germline gives CDR1 SGHTA, CDR2 FQGNSA. The CDR3 length is 14 residues. CDR3 region: CASAKRSSYNEQFF. DNA of the CDR3: TGTGCCAGCGCTAAACGCAGCTCCTACAATGAGCAGTTCTTC.

The chain is built from TRBV5-1 and TRBJ1-2; D ambiguous. Trimming removed 0 bases from V and 7 bases from J, with 10 bases in between. Germline V gives CDR1 SGHRS, CDR2 YFSETQ. The CDR3 is 13 amino acids. This CDR3 reads CASSLESGLGYTF. The CDR3 nucleotides are TGCGCCAGCAGCTTGGAGTCCGGGCTTGGCTACACCTTC.